The rows below give T cell receptor beta chains drawn from one sample of a study of T cell repertoires in cytomegalovirus infection. These receptors have no known antigen. In TCRdb, the reads were re-called with MiXCR into one record per CDR3 protein. The data show roughly 340,000 distinct CDR3 sequences, about 28% seen once. Sequencing used cultured PBMCs, obtained from culture after CMV antigen stimulation. All receptors derive from a human donor in good health (CMV status not recorded). Some clones in this sample may be carry-over from other donors' samples. Both conserved end residues are part of each CDR3. Fields, in order: D gene, J gene, clone size, V gene, CDR3 length, CDR3 protein, CDR3 DNA. D genes are given only for firm matches. Clone size is given for some rows only: seen once, a few or many times, or a class if the clone is expanded.

d_call: TRBD1
j_call: TRBJ1-4
clone_size: .
v_call: TRBV7-3
cdr3_length: 16
cdr3_aa: CASSQGADRVAEKLFF
cdr3_nt: TGTGCCAGCAGCCAGGGGGCTGACAGGGTAGCTGAAAAACTGTTTTTT

d_call: TRBD1
j_call: TRBJ2-3
clone_size: .
v_call: TRBV29-1
cdr3_length: 14
cdr3_aa: CSVDRGLITDTQYF
cdr3_nt: TGCAGCGTGGACAGGGGACTGATCACAGATACGCAGTATTTT

d_call: .
j_call: TRBJ1-2
clone_size: .
v_call: TRBV27
cdr3_length: 16
cdr3_aa: CASSVWGVYSGYGYTF
cdr3_nt: TGTGCCAGCAGTGTCTGGGGGGTCTACTCGGGCTATGGCTACACCTTC

d_call: TRBD2
j_call: TRBJ2-1
clone_size: .
v_call: TRBV5-4
cdr3_length: 16
cdr3_aa: CASSLRTPGGYNEQFF
cdr3_nt: TGTGCCAGCAGCTTGCGCACTCCGGGGGGCTACAATGAGCAGTTCTTC

d_call: .
j_call: TRBJ1-6
clone_size: few
v_call: TRBV11-3
cdr3_length: 14
cdr3_aa: CASSSYRDNSPLHF
cdr3_nt: TGTGCCAGCAGCTCCTACAGGGATAATTCACCCCTCCACTTT

d_call: .
j_call: TRBJ1-2
clone_size: few
v_call: TRBV18
cdr3_length: 17
cdr3_aa: CASSPFPAGSAAYGYTF
cdr3_nt: TGTGCCAGCTCACCGTTTCCGGCAGGGAGTGCGGCATATGGCTACACCTTC

d_call: TRBD2
j_call: TRBJ2-5
clone_size: many
v_call: TRBV15
cdr3_length: 19
cdr3_aa: CATSRDRGSGSWYQETQYF
cdr3_nt: TGTGCCACCAGCAGAGATCGCGGTAGCGGGAGCTGGTACCAAGAGACCCAGTACTTC

d_call: TRBD1
j_call: TRBJ1-2
clone_size: .
v_call: TRBV25-1
cdr3_length: 17
cdr3_aa: CASSHSGTGEVRYGYTF
cdr3_nt: TGTGCCAGCTCTCATTCCGGGACAGGGGAAGTACGCTATGGCTACACCTTC

d_call: .
j_call: TRBJ2-3
clone_size: .
v_call: TRBV12-3/TRBV12-4
cdr3_length: 16
cdr3_aa: CASAAWGGLSTDTQYF
cdr3_nt: TGTGCCAGCGCCGCTTGGGGGGGCCTTAGCACAGATACGCAGTATTTT

d_call: TRBD2
j_call: TRBJ2-7
clone_size: few
v_call: TRBV7-2
cdr3_length: 16
cdr3_aa: CASSLETSGAPVEQYF
cdr3_nt: TGTGCCAGCAGCTTAGAAACTAGCGGGGCCCCTGTCGAGCAGTACTTC

d_call: TRBD2
j_call: TRBJ2-3
clone_size: many
v_call: TRBV12-3/TRBV12-4
cdr3_length: 15
cdr3_aa: CASSLERGLTDTQYF
cdr3_nt: TGTGCCAGCAGTTTGGAGCGGGGGCTAACAGATACGCAGTATTTT

d_call: .
j_call: TRBJ2-5
clone_size: few
v_call: TRBV7-2
cdr3_length: 16
cdr3_aa: CASSLGGLQRVETQYF
cdr3_nt: TGTGCCAGCAGCTTAGGGGGACTCCAACGGGTTGAGACCCAGTACTTC

d_call: TRBD1
j_call: TRBJ1-1
clone_size: many
v_call: TRBV12-3/TRBV12-4
cdr3_length: 15
cdr3_aa: CASTIPGTANTEAFF
cdr3_nt: TGTGCCAGCACCATCCCCGGGACAGCGAACACTGAAGCTTTCTTT

d_call: .
j_call: TRBJ1-1
clone_size: .
v_call: TRBV20-1
cdr3_length: 15
cdr3_aa: CSARDNLVRSTEAFF
cdr3_nt: TGCAGTGCTAGAGATAACCTTGTACGTAGCACTGAAGCTTTCTTT

d_call: .
j_call: TRBJ2-3
clone_size: few
v_call: TRBV3-1
cdr3_length: 16
cdr3_aa: CASSHNPAGYTDTQYF
cdr3_nt: TGTGCCAGCAGCCATAACCCCGCGGGATACACAGATACGCAGTATTTT

d_call: TRBD2
j_call: TRBJ2-1
clone_size: few
v_call: TRBV11-2
cdr3_length: 18
cdr3_aa: CASRTTSRSGGTHNEQFF
cdr3_nt: TGTGCCAGCAGGACGACTTCACGAAGCGGGGGGACTCACAATGAGCAGTTCTTC

d_call: .
j_call: TRBJ2-3
clone_size: few
v_call: TRBV25-1
cdr3_length: 16
cdr3_aa: CASSEYGRQGTDTQYF
cdr3_nt: TGTGCCAGCAGTGAATATGGAAGGCAGGGCACAGATACGCAGTATTTT

d_call: .
j_call: TRBJ2-2
clone_size: .
v_call: TRBV6-5
cdr3_length: 13
cdr3_aa: CASSYLITGELFF
cdr3_nt: TGTGCCAGCAGTTACCTAATCACCGGGGAGCTGTTTTTT

d_call: TRBD1
j_call: TRBJ2-1
clone_size: few
v_call: TRBV28
cdr3_length: 13
cdr3_aa: CATADRVLGEQFF
cdr3_nt: TGTGCCACCGCCGACAGGGTACTCGGTGAGCAGTTCTTC

d_call: .
j_call: TRBJ2-2
clone_size: .
v_call: TRBV5-5
cdr3_length: 14
cdr3_aa: CASRVGRVTGELFF
cdr3_nt: TGTGCCAGCAGAGTGGGCAGGGTCACCGGGGAGCTGTTTTTT

d_call: .
j_call: TRBJ1-2
clone_size: many
v_call: TRBV7-2
cdr3_length: 14
cdr3_aa: CASSLMAGNYGYTF
cdr3_nt: TGTGCCAGCAGCTTAATGGCAGGGAACTATGGCTACACCTTC

d_call: .
j_call: TRBJ2-3
clone_size: .
v_call: TRBV7-3
cdr3_length: 15
cdr3_aa: CASSSYPGGTDTQYF
cdr3_nt: TGTGCCAGCAGCTCCTATCCGGGGGGCACAGATACGCAGTATTTT

d_call: .
j_call: TRBJ2-2
clone_size: .
v_call: TRBV6-5
cdr3_length: 22
cdr3_aa: CASSYSGTGHSGGNPNTGELFF
cdr3_nt: TGTGCCAGCAGTTACTCCGGGACAGGGCACAGCGGGGGGAATCCGAACACCGGGGAGCTGTTTTTT

d_call: .
j_call: TRBJ2-5
clone_size: few
v_call: TRBV7-9
cdr3_length: 19
cdr3_aa: CASSLAGGGTRPYQETQYF
cdr3_nt: TGTGCCAGCAGCTTAGCGGGAGGTGGGACACGACCGTATCAAGAGACCCAGTACTTC

d_call: .
j_call: TRBJ1-4
clone_size: few
v_call: TRBV20-1
cdr3_length: 16
cdr3_aa: CSARDGFGTSTEKLFF
cdr3_nt: TGCAGTGCTAGAGATGGTTTCGGGACATCAACTGAAAAACTGTTTTTT

d_call: .
j_call: TRBJ1-1
clone_size: once
v_call: TRBV12-3/TRBV12-4
cdr3_length: 14
cdr3_aa: CASSSAPVNTEAFF
cdr3_nt: TGTGCCAGCAGTTCAGCCCCGGTTAACACTGAAGCTTTCTTT

d_call: .
j_call: TRBJ2-3
clone_size: few
v_call: TRBV6-1
cdr3_length: 14
cdr3_aa: CASSSSRSTDTQYF
cdr3_nt: TGTGCCAGCAGTAGTAGCCGGAGCACAGATACGCAGTATTTT

d_call: TRBD1
j_call: TRBJ1-1
clone_size: .
v_call: TRBV6-1
cdr3_length: 16
cdr3_aa: CATTSTGGQGDTEAFF
cdr3_nt: TGTGCCACCACCTCCACAGGGGGCCAGGGGGACACTGAAGCTTTCTTT

d_call: .
j_call: TRBJ2-6
clone_size: .
v_call: TRBV4-1
cdr3_length: 16
cdr3_aa: CASSPQGTPGANVLTF
cdr3_nt: TGCGCCAGCAGCCCCCAGGGTACTCCCGGGGCCAACGTCCTGACTTTC

d_call: .
j_call: TRBJ1-1
clone_size: few
v_call: TRBV7-6
cdr3_length: 15
cdr3_aa: CASSQDSPGWTEAFF
cdr3_nt: TGTGCCAGCAGCCAGGACAGCCCTGGATGGACTGAAGCTTTCTTT

d_call: .
j_call: TRBJ1-5
clone_size: .
v_call: TRBV3-1
cdr3_length: 13
cdr3_aa: CASSQGENQPQHF
cdr3_nt: TGTGCCAGCAGCCAAGGAGAGAATCAGCCCCAGCATTTT

d_call: TRBD1
j_call: TRBJ1-5
clone_size: few
v_call: TRBV19
cdr3_length: 15
cdr3_aa: CASSTFDRGHQPQHF
cdr3_nt: TGTGCCAGTAGTACTTTCGACAGGGGTCACCAGCCCCAGCATTTT

d_call: .
j_call: TRBJ2-1
clone_size: .
v_call: TRBV10-3
cdr3_length: 19
cdr3_aa: CAISEREQGTLWSYNEQFF
cdr3_nt: TGTGCCATCAGTGAAAGGGAGCAGGGTACCTTGTGGTCCTACAATGAGCAGTTCTTC

d_call: .
j_call: TRBJ2-3
clone_size: .
v_call: TRBV27
cdr3_length: 14
cdr3_aa: CASSLYPSTDTQYF
cdr3_nt: TGTGCCAGCAGTTTATATCCGAGCACAGATACGCAGTATTTT

d_call: TRBD1
j_call: TRBJ2-7
clone_size: many
v_call: TRBV5-1
cdr3_length: 14
cdr3_aa: CASSVPQGAHEQYF
cdr3_nt: TGCGCCAGCAGCGTACCTCAGGGGGCCCACGAGCAGTACTTC

d_call: .
j_call: TRBJ2-7
clone_size: few
v_call: TRBV7-2
cdr3_length: 13
cdr3_aa: CASTSRGTYEQYF
cdr3_nt: TGTGCCAGCACCAGCCGGGGGACCTACGAGCAGTACTTC

d_call: .
j_call: TRBJ2-4
clone_size: .
v_call: TRBV6-5
cdr3_length: 15
cdr3_aa: CASSPSWGPKNIQYF
cdr3_nt: TGTGCCAGCAGTCCCTCGTGGGGCCCCAAAAACATTCAGTACTTC

d_call: .
j_call: TRBJ2-3
clone_size: .
v_call: TRBV7-6
cdr3_length: 15
cdr3_aa: CASSSQSDKRDTQYF
cdr3_nt: TGTGCCAGCAGCTCCCAGTCGGACAAGCGAGATACGCAGTATTTT

d_call: TRBD1
j_call: TRBJ1-5
clone_size: .
v_call: TRBV2
cdr3_length: 19
cdr3_aa: CASSVEGDRGAYSNQPQHF
cdr3_nt: TGTGCCAGCAGTGTCGAAGGGGACAGGGGTGCTTATAGCAATCAGCCCCAGCATTTT

d_call: TRBD1
j_call: TRBJ2-1
clone_size: many
v_call: TRBV7-2
cdr3_length: 15
cdr3_aa: CASSLEDRGFHEQFF
cdr3_nt: TGTGCCAGCAGCTTAGAAGACAGGGGGTTCCATGAGCAGTTCTTC

d_call: TRBD1
j_call: TRBJ2-7
clone_size: few
v_call: TRBV19
cdr3_length: 13
cdr3_aa: CASSSDRGNEQYF
cdr3_nt: TGTGCCAGTAGTTCGGACAGGGGGAACGAGCAGTACTTC

d_call: TRBD1
j_call: TRBJ2-5
clone_size: many
v_call: TRBV7-2
cdr3_length: 14
cdr3_aa: CASSYDRDGETQYF
cdr3_nt: TGTGCCAGCAGCTATGACAGGGATGGGGAGACCCAGTACTTC

d_call: .
j_call: TRBJ2-2
clone_size: .
v_call: TRBV19
cdr3_length: 12
cdr3_aa: CASRTDTGELFF
cdr3_nt: TGTGCCAGTAGAACGGACACCGGGGAGCTGTTTTTT

d_call: .
j_call: TRBJ1-4
clone_size: few
v_call: TRBV7-2
cdr3_length: 14
cdr3_aa: CASSFRKYNEKLFF
cdr3_nt: TGTGCCAGCAGCTTTAGGAAGTACAATGAAAAACTGTTTTTT

d_call: TRBD2
j_call: TRBJ2-1
clone_size: .
v_call: TRBV3-1
cdr3_length: 17
cdr3_aa: CASSQMGGGARVVEQFF
cdr3_nt: TGTGCCAGCAGCCAGATGGGCGGGGGGGCCAGGGTAGTGGAGCAGTTCTTC

d_call: .
j_call: TRBJ2-3
clone_size: few
v_call: TRBV7-2
cdr3_length: 14
cdr3_aa: CASSLVGGTDTQYF
cdr3_nt: TGTGCCAGCAGCTTAGTGGGGGGCACAGATACGCAGTATTTT

d_call: TRBD1
j_call: TRBJ2-1
clone_size: few
v_call: TRBV24-1
cdr3_length: 17
cdr3_aa: CATSDRTGASSYNEQFF
cdr3_nt: TGTGCCACCAGTGACCGCACAGGGGCCAGCTCCTACAATGAGCAGTTCTTC

d_call: .
j_call: TRBJ2-6
clone_size: .
v_call: TRBV28
cdr3_length: 13
cdr3_aa: CASGTPGANVLTF
cdr3_nt: TGTGCCAGCGGGACCCCCGGGGCCAACGTCCTGACTTTC

d_call: .
j_call: TRBJ1-6
clone_size: .
v_call: TRBV4-2
cdr3_length: 17
cdr3_aa: CASSQGVVLGYNSPLHF
cdr3_nt: TGTGCCAGCAGCCAGGGGGTCGTCTTAGGCTATAATTCACCCCTCCACTTT

d_call: .
j_call: TRBJ1-1
clone_size: .
v_call: TRBV25-1
cdr3_length: 14
cdr3_aa: CASSDQTLNTEAFF
cdr3_nt: TGTGCCAGCAGTGATCAAACCTTGAACACTGAAGCTTTCTTT

d_call: .
j_call: TRBJ1-5
clone_size: many
v_call: TRBV7-2
cdr3_length: 14
cdr3_aa: CASSLPGVGQPQHF
cdr3_nt: TGTGCCAGCAGCTTACCAGGGGTCGGTCAGCCCCAGCATTTT

d_call: .
j_call: TRBJ2-1
clone_size: .
v_call: TRBV6-2/TRBV6-3
cdr3_length: 14
cdr3_aa: CASSYWGMRNEQFF
cdr3_nt: TGTGCCAGCAGTTACTGGGGGATGAGGAATGAGCAGTTCTTC

d_call: .
j_call: TRBJ1-5
clone_size: .
v_call: TRBV30
cdr3_length: 13
cdr3_aa: CACAWGGNQPQHF
cdr3_nt: TGTGCCTGCGCTTGGGGCGGCAATCAGCCCCAGCATTTT

d_call: .
j_call: TRBJ2-3
clone_size: .
v_call: TRBV7-9
cdr3_length: 13
cdr3_aa: CASSLGEWSTQYF
cdr3_nt: TGTGCCAGCAGCTTAGGGGAGTGGAGTACGCAGTATTTT

d_call: TRBD1
j_call: TRBJ1-2
clone_size: many
v_call: TRBV7-9
cdr3_length: 14
cdr3_aa: CASRPAGGQGGYTF
cdr3_nt: TGTGCCAGCAGACCCGCCGGAGGACAGGGAGGCTACACCTTC

d_call: .
j_call: TRBJ1-1
clone_size: many
v_call: TRBV7-3
cdr3_length: 15
cdr3_aa: CASSPGAGLNTEAFF
cdr3_nt: TGTGCCAGCAGCCCCGGGGCAGGACTGAACACTGAAGCTTTCTTT

d_call: TRBD1
j_call: TRBJ1-6
clone_size: .
v_call: TRBV6-8
cdr3_length: 15
cdr3_aa: CASSYSNRGNSPLHF
cdr3_nt: TGTGCCAGCAGTTACTCGAACAGGGGCAATTCACCCCTCCACTTT

d_call: TRBD1
j_call: TRBJ1-1
clone_size: .
v_call: TRBV6-1
cdr3_length: 14
cdr3_aa: CASNPLTGRIEAFF
cdr3_nt: TGTGCCAGCAACCCTTTGACAGGGAGGATTGAAGCTTTCTTT

d_call: .
j_call: TRBJ2-1
clone_size: once
v_call: TRBV6-5
cdr3_length: 12
cdr3_aa: CASTGPHNEQFF
cdr3_nt: TGTGCCAGCACCGGGCCTCACAATGAGCAGTTCTTC

d_call: TRBD2
j_call: TRBJ2-7
clone_size: many
v_call: TRBV11-2
cdr3_length: 17
cdr3_aa: CASSLGLSASGNYEQYF
cdr3_nt: TGTGCCAGCAGCTTAGGTCTGTCGGCTAGCGGGAACTACGAGCAGTACTTC